What follows describes a single TCR beta chain. This sample is drawn from a study of T cell changes during pregnancy in multiple sclerosis. Measured with immunoSEQ multiplex PCR; TCRdb has only the in-frame clones, and not every one. The data show tens of thousands of clones, with nearly 90% seen just once and over 0.45% held by the top ten. CDR1 and CDR2 from the germline V gene are LNHDA and SQIVND (reference sequence). V lost 6 bases, J lost 3 bases, and 18 bases lay in between. This CDR3 has 16 residues. This TCR was sampled from a female donor with multiple sclerosis, enrolled in a pregnancy study. The material sequenced was CD4+ T cells from peripheral blood mononuclear cells, taken in the second trimester of pregnancy. V is TRBV19 and J is TRBJ2-1, with D uncertain. The CDR3 reads CASSPGSRQVYNEQFF. The CDR3 region has the DNA TGTGCCAGTAGCCCTGGTTCCAGACAAGTCTACAATGAGCAGTTCTTC.